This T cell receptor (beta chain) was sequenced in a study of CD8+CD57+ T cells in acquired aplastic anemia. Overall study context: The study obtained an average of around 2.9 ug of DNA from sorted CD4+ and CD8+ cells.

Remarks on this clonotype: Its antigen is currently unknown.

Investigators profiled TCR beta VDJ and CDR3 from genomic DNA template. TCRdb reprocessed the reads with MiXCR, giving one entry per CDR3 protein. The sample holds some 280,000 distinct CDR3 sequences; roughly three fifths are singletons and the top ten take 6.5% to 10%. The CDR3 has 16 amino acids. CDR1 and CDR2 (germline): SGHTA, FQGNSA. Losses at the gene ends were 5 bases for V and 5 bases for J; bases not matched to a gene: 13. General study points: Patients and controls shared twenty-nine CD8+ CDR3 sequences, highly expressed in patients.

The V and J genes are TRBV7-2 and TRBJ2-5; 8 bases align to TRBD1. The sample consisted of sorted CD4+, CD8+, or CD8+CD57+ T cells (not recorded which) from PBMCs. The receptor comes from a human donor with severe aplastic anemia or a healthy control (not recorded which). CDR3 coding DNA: TGTGCCAGCAGCCCACAGGGGGTGGGGGACAATGAGACCCAGTACTTC. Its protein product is CASSPQGVGDNETQYF.